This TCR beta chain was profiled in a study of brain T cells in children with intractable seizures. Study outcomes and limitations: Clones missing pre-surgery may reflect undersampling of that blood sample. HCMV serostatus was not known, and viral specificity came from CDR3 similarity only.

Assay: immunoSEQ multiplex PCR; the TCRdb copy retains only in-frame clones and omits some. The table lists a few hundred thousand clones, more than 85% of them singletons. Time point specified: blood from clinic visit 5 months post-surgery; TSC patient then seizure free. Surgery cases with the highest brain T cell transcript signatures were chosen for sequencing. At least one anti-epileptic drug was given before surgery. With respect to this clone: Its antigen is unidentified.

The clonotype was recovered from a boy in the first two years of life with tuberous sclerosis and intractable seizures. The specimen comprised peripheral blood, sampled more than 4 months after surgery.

The CDR3 reads CASSYRDSSEAFF. The CDR3 nucleotides are TGTGCCAGCAGTTACCGGGACAGCAGCGAAGCTTTCTTT. The chain couples TRBV12-3 or TRBV12-4 to TRBJ1-1, with 7 bases that match TRBD1. V was clipped by 4 bases and J by 8 bases; unmatched bases: 7. The CDR3 length is 13 residues.